Each of the 19 T cell receptor beta chains below was sequenced from the same sample in a study of blood T cell repertoires in COVID-19. This table comes from immunoSEQ multiplex PCR, and its TCRdb copy is limited to in-frame clones, with some not included. The table has about 45,000 clones, 80% seen once; the top ten hold 19%. The sample taken for sequencing was peripheral blood. The receptors were gathered from a man between 65 and 85 years old with acute or convalescent COVID-19.

This clone has more than one count but fewer than ten. The chain employs TRBV18 and TRBJ1-5; weak D call: TRBD1 (5 bases). V was shortened by 6 bases and J by 2 bases, with 14 bases between the two germline ends. Germline V gene data show CDR1 as KGHSH and CDR2 as LQKENI. This CDR3 spans 15 amino acids. As DNA, the CDR3 is TGTGCCAGCTCCCTCAGGGTATCGGGCAATCAGCCCCAGCATTTT. Protein product: CASSLRVSGNQPQHF.

The genes are TRBV7-2 and TRBJ1-2, with a possible D match to TRBD1 (5 bases). V lost 5 bases to trimming and J lost 4 bases, with 14 bases between them. In germline, CDR1 is SGHTA, CDR2 FQGNSA. This CDR3 is built from 14 residues. The CDR3 region is CASSQRRGGYGYTF. Written as DNA, the CDR3 is TGTGCCAGCAGCCAAAGGAGGGGCGGCTATGGCTACACCTTC.

The V and J genes are TRBV28 and TRBJ1-6; D is possibly TRBD1 (5 bases). CDR3 size: 15 residues. The V end was cut by 5 bases, the J end by 6 bases, with 14 bases between. CDR1 is MDHEN, CDR2 SYDVKM, per germline. The CDR3 reads CASSISDTFNSPLHF. The CDR3 region has the DNA TGTGCCAGCAGTATTTCGGACACGTTTAATTCACCCCTCCACTTT.

The chain recombines TRBV7-2 with TRBJ2-1; 9 nucleotides align to TRBD1. V lost 3 bases, J lost 7 bases, and 4 bases stayed unmatched. The germline CDR1 and CDR2 sequences are SGHTA and FQGNSA. The CDR3 totals 14 residues. This CDR3 reads CASSFRTGANEQFF. CDR3 nucleotides: TGTGCCAGCAGCTTCCGGACAGGGGCGAATGAGCAGTTCTTC.

The V call is TRBV7-9, the J call TRBJ1-1, with D perhaps matching TRBD1 (6 bases). This CDR3 spans 14 amino acids. In germline, CDR1 is SEHNR, CDR2 FQNEAQ (reference sequence). Trimming shortened V by 10 bases and J by 1 base, and 16 bases separated the two germline ends. The CDR3 is CATRDTNPNTEAFF. CDR3 in DNA: TGTGCCACCAGGGACACGAACCCGAACACTGAAGCTTTCTTT.

This chain links TRBV5-1 with TRBJ2-3, with TRBD2 matching 15 bases. The CDR3 has 16 amino acids. Trimming cost V 3 bases and J 5 bases; bases outside gene matches: 4. Germline CDR1 and CDR2: SGHRS and YFSETQ. CDR3 in amino acids: CASSWTSGGAEDTQYF. For the CDR3, the DNA is TGCGCCAGCAGCTGGACTAGCGGGGGGGCCGAAGATACGCAGTATTTT.

The V call is TRBV11-1, the J call TRBJ2-5; 9 bases align to TRBD2. This CDR3 spans 15 amino acids. Germline assignment: CDR1 SGHAT and CDR2 FQDESV (reference sequence). Trimming at V came to 6 bases and at J to 5 bases, leaving 10 bases not matched to a gene. CDR3: CASRPRRGGSETQYF. The CDR3 DNA sequence: TGTGCCAGCAGACCGAGGCGGGGGGGCTCCGAGACCCAGTACTTC.

This clone was seen a handful of times. V is TRBV7-9 and J is TRBJ1-2, with D unresolved. The germline V and J ends were trimmed by 3 bases and 8 bases, with 7 bases remaining between them. Looked up from germline, CDR1 is SEHNR and CDR2 is FQNEAQ (reference sequence). The CDR3 is made up of 11 amino acids. The CDR3, as DNA: TGTGCCAGCAGCTTGACACTGGGCTACACCTTC. It encodes CASSLTLGYTF. The full variable domain, in which reference TRBV7-9 and TRBJ1-2 provide the parts outside the CDR3, is DTGVSQNPRHKITKRGQNVTFRCDPISEHNRLYWYRQTLGQGPEFLTYFQNEAQLEKSRLLSDRFSAERPKGSFSTLEIQRTEQGDSAMYLCASSLTLGYTFGSGTRLTVV.

The chain carries TRBV5-6 and TRBJ2-3, with D perhaps matching TRBD1 (6 bases). CDR1 SGHDT and CDR2 YYEEEE come from the germline V gene. V lost 4 bases and J 4 bases, leaving 10 bases between the germline ends. The length of the CDR3 is 13 residues. In DNA form, the CDR3 reads TGTGCCAGCAGCCCCAGGGGCCCAGATACGCAGTATTTT. This gives the protein CASSPRGPDTQYF.

V usage is TRBV10-1 and J usage is TRBJ2-6; no clear D. The length of the CDR3 is 15 residues. V lost 4 bases to trimming and J lost 0 bases, with 7 bases between them. CDR1 is WNHNN, CDR2 SYGVQD, per germline (reference sequence). The CDR3 DNA reads as TGCGCCAGCAGTGCAGGTTTCTCTGGGGCCAACGTCCTGACTTTC. This encodes CASSAGFSGANVLTF.

The rearrangement links TRBV27 to TRBJ2-5; possible D gene TRBD2, 6 bases. The CDR3 is 15 amino acids. Germline-derived CDR1 and CDR2 are MNHEY and SMNVEV (reference sequence). The V end lost 2 bases, the J end lost 5 bases, and 15 bases lay between the germline ends. CDR3 sequence reads: CASSLGWGGGETQYF. The CDR3 nucleotides read TGTGCCAGCAGTTTAGGTTGGGGCGGAGGGGAGACCCAGTACTTC.

The chain joins TRBV7-9 to TRBJ1-1; 10 bases are a match to TRBD1. The V gene's germline CDR1 is SEHNR and CDR2 FQNEAQ (reference sequence). The J segment lost 5 bases and the V segment lost 1 base, leaving 7 bases of the junction unmatched. This CDR3 is 16 amino acids long. The CDR3 DNA reads TGTGCCAGCAGCTTAGGGACAGGGGGGTTTATAACTGAAGCTTTCTTT. Encoded protein: CASSLGTGGFITEAFF.

The rearrangement links TRBV19 to TRBJ1-4; unclear D gene. The CDR3 spans 12 residues. Trimming took off 3 bases at V and 7 bases at J, with 6 bases between the two ends. The germline CDR1 and CDR2 sequences are LNHDA and SQIVND (reference sequence). The CDR3 region has the DNA TGTGCCAGTAGTATGGAGGGTGAAAAACTGTTTTTT. Protein sequence: CASSMEGEKLFF.

The chain combines TRBV6-5 with TRBJ2-7, with D perhaps TRBD1 (6 bases). Germline CDR1 MNHEY, CDR2 SVGAGI. This CDR3 has 15 residues. V lost 6 bases to trimming and J lost 3 bases, with 18 bases between them. For the CDR3, the DNA is TGTGCCAGCAGCCAACAGGGCCTAGGGCTCTACGAGCAGTACTTC. It is translated as CASSQQGLGLYEQYF.

The rearrangement uses TRBV25-1 and TRBJ2-5; maybe TRBD1 (5 bases). Looked up from germline, CDR1 is MGHDK and CDR2 is SYGVNS. CDR3 length: 14 residues. The V end was cut by 2 bases, the J end by 6 bases, with 13 bases between. CDR3 in DNA: TGTGCCAGCAGTGAAATAGGCAGGGAAAAGACCCAGTACTTC. It yields the protein CASSEIGREKTQYF.

The genes are TRBV7-2 and TRBJ2-1; 10 bases align to TRBD1. The CDR3 is 15 amino acids. The germline gives CDR1 SGHTA, CDR2 FQGNSA. The ends lost 3 bases at V and 7 bases at J; junction bases unmatched: 6. CDR3: CASSFVDRGLNEQFF. The CDR3 DNA sequence: TGTGCCAGCAGCTTTGTCGACAGGGGGCTGAATGAGCAGTTCTTC. Variable domain in full (rest from reference TRBV7-2 and TRBJ2-1): GAGVSQSPSNKVTEKGKDVELRCDPISGHTALYWYRQSLGQGLEFLIYFQGNSAPDKSGLPSDRFSAERTGGSVSTLTIQRTQQEDSAVYLCASSFVDRGLNEQFFGPGTRLTVL.

The rearrangement joins TRBV5-1 to TRBJ1-4, with TRBD1 matching over 8 bases. The CDR3 loop spans 12 amino acids. The V segment lost 4 bases and the J segment 16 bases; nucleotides outside the gene matches: 9. CDR1 is SGHRS and CDR2 is YFSETQ in the germline V gene. CDR3 nucleotide sequence: TGCGCCAGCAGCACCTCGGGACAGGCCGAGTTTTTT. It specifies CASSTSGQAEFF.

The count of this clone is one. This chain connects TRBV9 to TRBJ1-1; TRBD1 is a possible D gene (5 bases). The CDR3 has 16 residues. CDR1 and CDR2 from the germline V gene are SGDLS and YYNGEE. V was cut by 4 bases and J by 1 base, with 17 bases left in between. CDR3 region: CASSKLPTTENTEAFF. The CDR3 nucleotides are TGTGCCAGCAGCAAACTTCCTACGACAGAGAACACTGAAGCTTTCTTT.

The rearrangement uses TRBV28 and TRBJ1-1; no definite D call. The CDR3 has 11 amino acids. V dropped 2 bases and J dropped 8 bases, with 6 bases sitting between them. CDR1 and CDR2 from the germline V gene are MDHEN and SYDVKM. This CDR3 reads CASSLVVEAFF. The DNA for the CDR3 is TGTGCCAGCAGTTTAGTCGTAGAAGCTTTCTTT.